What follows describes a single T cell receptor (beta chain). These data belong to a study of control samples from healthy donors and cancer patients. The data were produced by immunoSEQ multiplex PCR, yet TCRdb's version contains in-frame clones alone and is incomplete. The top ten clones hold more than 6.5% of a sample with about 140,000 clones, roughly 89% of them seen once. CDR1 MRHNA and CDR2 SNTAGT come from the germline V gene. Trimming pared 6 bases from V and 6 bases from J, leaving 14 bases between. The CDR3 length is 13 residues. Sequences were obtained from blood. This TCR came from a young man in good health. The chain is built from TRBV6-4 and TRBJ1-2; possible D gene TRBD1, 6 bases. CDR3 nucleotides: TGTGCCAGCAGCCCCACAGGGAGGGATGGCTACACCTTC. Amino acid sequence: CASSPTGRDGYTF.